This T cell receptor (beta chain) was documented in a study of cytomegalovirus exposure and HLA in healthy donors. Study observations and caveats: TRBV6-2, TRBV6-3 and some other V segments were excluded as indistinguishable. Per published accounts, TCR beta sequences correctly predicted the HLA-A and HLA-B alleles of most subjects.

V dropped 0 bases and J dropped 0; count of bases not matched to a gene: 2. Germline CDR1 reads SGHRS; CDR2 reads YFSETQ. The CDR3 is made up of 16 amino acids. The PCR contained 60 Vbeta and 13 Jbeta primers. Per the original methods: Unique TCR beta chains numbered approximately 76 million in a later analysis, with roughly 10 million shared. Profiled with immunoSEQ multiplex PCR; TCRdb holds only in-frame clones, not every one. The V and J calls and clone size come from that table; D and trimming were worked out from the DNA. Here the sample spans approximately 100,000 clones, about 70% being singletons. Of note for this clone: Its antigen is still unknown. Other DNA sequences from this sample encode an identical CDR3 as well.

The J gene is TRBJ2-7, the V gene TRBV5-1, with 11 bases identical to TRBD1. Sequencing was performed on PBMCs. The TCR was taken from a human donor in good health. In DNA form, the CDR3 reads TGCGCCAGCAGCTTGGCAGGGACAGGGGGCTCCTACGAGCAGTACTTC. It translates to CASSLAGTGGSYEQYF.